Presented here are 6 T cell receptor beta chains from one specimen sequenced in a study of neurological immune-mediated disorders. Via MiXCR, TCRdb re-called the 5' RACE reads, giving one row per CDR3 protein. The table lists 30,000 to 40,000 distinct CDR3 sequences, less than 8.5% of them singletons. Input material: PBMCs. These receptor sequences come from a woman in her forties in good health.

In its sample, this clonotype ranks as medium-sized (0.01 to 0.1%). The chain joins TRBV2 to TRBJ1-1; D gene ambiguous. V lost 1 base to trimming and J lost 2 bases, with 2 bases between them. CDR3 length equals 12 residues. Germline values: CDR1 SNHLY, CDR2 FYNNEI. CDR3 in DNA: TGTGCCAGCAGTGAAGGTAACACTGAAGCTTTCTTT. Translating gives CASSEGNTEAFF.

The table lists this clonotype with many counts. The rearrangement joins TRBV24-1 to TRBJ2-1, with a possible D match to TRBD2 (5 bases). The CDR3 spans 15 residues. The germline V gene encodes CDR1 KGHDR and CDR2 SFDVKD. The V end was cut by 0 bases, the J end by 3 bases, with 8 bases between. CDR3 region: CATSDLNGVYNEQFF. DNA of the CDR3: TGTGCCACCAGTGATTTGAACGGGGTCTACAATGAGCAGTTCTTC.

This clonotype showed up many times. The CDR3 loop reads CASSSSGAEQYV. The CDR3 DNA is TGTGCCAGCAGTTCCTCCGGCGCGGAGCAGTACGTC. V gene TRBV12-3 or TRBV12-4 combines with J gene TRBJ2-7; D call uncertain. V lost 4 bases and J 7 bases, leaving 11 bases between the germline ends. There are 12 residues in the CDR3.

This clonotype has ten or more counts. The gene calls are TRBV20-1 and TRBJ2-1, with 11 bases identical to TRBD1. This CDR3 has 12 residues. Germline CDR1 reads DFQATT; CDR2 reads SNEGSKA (reference sequence). In nucleotides, the CDR3 is TGCGGAGGGGACAGGGGGAAGGGTGAGCAGTTCTTC. Translated, it gives CGGDRGKGEQFF.

In its sample, this clonotype was seen many times. V and J are TRBV28 and TRBJ2-1, with TRBD2 matching 9 bases. Trimming cost V 5 bases and J 1 base; bases outside gene matches: 6. The germline V gene has CDR1 MDHEN and CDR2 SYDVKM. The CDR3 spans 16 residues. CDR3 residues: CASSVERGASYNEQFF. Here the CDR3 DNA reads TGTGCCAGCAGTGTCGAGCGGGGGGCATCCTACAATGAGCAGTTCTTC.

This clonotype has ten or more counts. V gene TRBV10-3 combines with J gene TRBJ2-1; D unclear. Germline CDR1 reads ENHRY; CDR2 reads SYGVKD. The V end was cut by 3 bases, the J end by 3 bases, with 15 bases between. The CDR3 is 16 amino acids. CDR3 sequence reads: CAISERTETFYNEQFF. The DNA of the CDR3 is TGTGCCATCAGTGAAAGAACTGAAACCTTCTACAATGAGCAGTTCTTC.